These T cell receptor beta chains were read from a single sample in a study of T cell changes during pregnancy in multiple sclerosis. Sequencing was performed with immunoSEQ multiplex PCR; in TCRdb, only in-frame clones are kept and a portion is missing. The repertoire consists of 50,000 or so clones, with 90% to 95% occurring once and the leading ten covering 0.35% to 0.4%. The sequencing used CD4+ T cells from peripheral blood mononuclear cells, collected before pregnancy. Receptor source: a female donor with multiple sclerosis, enrolled in a pregnancy study. The CDR3 runs from the conserved cysteine through the conserved F or W. Each record gives: V gene, J gene, D gene, clone size, CDR3 DNA, CDR3 protein. D genes are given only for firm matches. Clone size is shown for a subset of rows, as once, few, many or a class of expanded clone.

TRBV5-1	TRBJ1-2	TRBD1	once	TGCGCCAGCAGCTCCGGGACAGTGGGTGGCTACACCTTC	CASSSGTVGGYTF
TRBV7-8	TRBJ1-1	NA	NA	TGTGCCAGCAGCTTACGTACAGGGAAAGCTTTCTTT	CASSLRTGKAFF
TRBV10-2	TRBJ2-1	TRBD2	NA	TGCGCCAGCAGTGGACTAGCGAACAATGAGCAGTTCTTC	CASSGLANNEQFF
TRBV7-9	TRBJ1-1	NA	once	TGTGCCAGCAGCCTTTCGACAGGCGGGCACACTGAAGCTTTCTTT	CASSLSTGGHTEAFF
TRBV28	TRBJ2-1	TRBD2	NA	TGTGCCAGCAGTTCCCACCTCGGACTAGCGGGAGCCAATGAGCAGTTCTTC	CASSSHLGLAGANEQFF
TRBV19	TRBJ2-3	NA	NA	TGTGCCAGTAGTATAGGAGGGACAGATACGCAGTATTTT	CASSIGGTDTQYF
TRBV30	TRBJ1-2	NA	NA	TGTGCCTGGAGTGTGCAGGGAACGTTCTATGGCTACACCTTC	CAWSVQGTFYGYTF
TRBV5-5	TRBJ2-1	NA	NA	TGTGCCAGCAGCCGTTTATGGAGTTCCTACAATGAGCAGTTCTTC	CASSRLWSSYNEQFF
TRBV19	TRBJ1-5	NA	NA	TGTGCCAGTAGTATGTGGGGGGTAGGGAACCCTACCATGTGGCCCCAGCATTTT	CASSMWGVGNPTMWPQHF
TRBV11-2	TRBJ2-5	TRBD2	NA	TGTGCCAGCAGCTTAACGCCGGGACAGGGGACTAGCGGGAGCGGGGCCCAGTACTTC	CASSLTPGQGTSGSGAQYF